Listed here are 10 T cell receptor beta chains from one sample, sequenced in a study of control samples from healthy donors and cancer patients. Libraries were prepared by immunoSEQ multiplex PCR; TCRdb keeps only in-frame clonotypes and omits some of them. The repertoire holds 17,000 or so clones, with around nine tenths as singletons. The sample taken for sequencing was PBMCs. These receptors were collected from a man between 60 and 70 years old with head and neck cancer.

This chain uses TRBV5-1 with TRBJ1-1; no definite D call. V shed 5 bases and J shed 4 bases, with 12 bases lying between them. Germline V gene lookup returns CDR1 SGHRS and CDR2 YFSETQ. This CDR3 is built from 13 residues. The CDR3 reads CASSEEGGTEAFF. The CDR3 nucleotides read TGCGCCAGCAGTGAGGAGGGTGGCACTGAAGCTTTCTTT.

This clone showed up just once. J is TRBJ2-3 and V is TRBV6-2 or TRBV6-3; TRBD2 agrees at 9 bases. The CDR3 totals 17 residues. Looked up from germline, CDR1 is MNHEY and CDR2 is SVGEGT. V gave up 5 bases and J gave up 4 bases; unmatched junction bases: 13. DNA for the CDR3: TGTGCCAGCAGTGTGCTGCGGGGGGGCCTTCGGTCAGATACGCAGTATTTT. Its translation: CASSVLRGGLRSDTQYF.

The chain employs TRBV7-9 and TRBJ2-7; 12 nucleotides agree with TRBD1. Trimming at V came to 4 bases and at J to 0 bases, leaving 10 bases not matched to a gene. This CDR3 comprises 18 residues. The germline V gene encodes CDR1 SEHNR and CDR2 FQNEAQ (reference sequence). The CDR3 here is CASSSPWDRGPLSYEQYF. The CDR3 DNA follows: TGTGCCAGCAGCTCCCCGTGGGACAGGGGGCCCCTCTCCTACGAGCAGTACTTC.

The DNA for the CDR3 is TGTGCCAGCAGCCGGACGGGAGTCGGCTACACCTTC. Its translation: CASSRTGVGYTF. The V gene is TRBV7-2, the J gene TRBJ1-2; D uncertain. CDR1 SGHTA and CDR2 FQGNSA come from the germline V gene. V lost 5 bases to trimming and J lost 8 bases, with 12 bases between them. The CDR3 is made up of 12 amino acids. Drawing the rest from reference TRBV7-2 and TRBJ1-2, the complete variable domain is GAGVSQSPSNKVTEKGKDVELRCDPISGHTALYWYRQSLGQGLEFLIYFQGNSAPDKSGLPSDRFSAERTGGSVSTLTIQRTQQEDSAVYLCASSRTGVGYTFGSGTRLTVV.

CDR3 nucleotides: TGTGCCAGCAGTTACTCCCCGGAACCAGGCAATGAGCAGTTCTTC. This codes for CASSYSPEPGNEQFF. The V call is TRBV6-2 or TRBV6-3, the J call TRBJ2-1, with D hard to call. This CDR3 has 15 amino acids. Germline V lookup: CDR1 MNHEY, CDR2 SVGEGT. Trimming stripped 0 bases from V and 6 bases from J, with 12 bases between.

The chain links TRBV29-1 to TRBJ2-7; D might be TRBD1 (5 bases). Trimming shortened V by 5 bases and J by 2 bases, and 13 bases separated the two germline ends. The CDR3 sequence is 13 residues long. Germline CDR1 and CDR2: SQVTM and ANQGSEA. The CDR3 nucleotides are TGCAGCGTTAGGGGCGGACACCCCTACGAGCAGTACTTC. It translates to CSVRGGHPYEQYF.

The chain is built from TRBV11-2 and TRBJ1-4; 8 nucleotides match TRBD1. In germline, CDR1 is SGHAT, CDR2 FQNNGV. The CDR3 spans 14 residues. Trimming took 5 bases from V and 7 from J; bases not matched to a gene: 6. For the CDR3, the DNA is TGTGCCAGCAGCCGGGACAGGAATAGTGAAAAACTGTTTTTT. It encodes CASSRDRNSEKLFF.

CDR3 in amino acids: CASSLGTLKGEAFF. As DNA, the CDR3 is TGTGCCAGCAGCCTAGGGACCCTCAAGGGTGAAGCTTTCTTT. V usage is TRBV9 and J usage is TRBJ1-1; the D gene is possibly TRBD1 (5 bases). This CDR3 has 14 residues. V lost 4 bases and J 7 bases, leaving 17 bases between the germline ends. The germline gives CDR1 SGDLS, CDR2 YYNGEE. Drawing the rest from reference TRBV9 and TRBJ1-1, the complete variable domain is DSGVTQTPKHLITATGQRVTLRCSPRSGDLSVYWYQQSLDQGLQFLIQYYNGEERAKGNILERFSAQQFPDLHSELNLSSLELGDSALYFCASSLGTLKGEAFFGQGTRLTVV.

The chain uses TRBV5-1 and TRBJ2-6; no definite D call. CDR1 is SGHRS and CDR2 is YFSETQ in the germline V gene. V was cut by 9 bases and J by 2 bases, with 18 bases left in between. There are 16 residues in the CDR3. Here the CDR3 DNA reads TGCGCCACCTCCAGGACGGCCGTGACTGGGGCCAACGTCCTGACTTTC. It is translated as CATSRTAVTGANVLTF.

This clone is medium-sized (0.01 to 0.1%) by share. V gene TRBV11-2 combines with J gene TRBJ2-7; the match to TRBD2 covers 8 bases. Per germline, CDR1 SGHAT and CDR2 FQNNGV. This CDR3 is built from 14 residues. V lost 3 bases to trimming and J lost 2 bases; unmatched junction nucleotides: 3. In DNA form, the CDR3 reads TGTGCCAGCAGCTTCGGGGGGGGTGCCTACGAGCAGTACTTC. Translated: CASSFGGGAYEQYF.